A selection of T cell receptor beta chains follows, all from one sample in a study of cytomegalovirus exposure and HLA in healthy donors. Sequencing used immunoSEQ multiplex PCR; TCRdb keeps in-frame clones, though not all of them. The sample yields roughly 200,000 clones, 65% to 90% seen once. What was sequenced was PBMCs. The receptors shown here come from a woman aged 45-65 years in good health and CMV-seronegative. The CDR3 runs from the conserved cysteine through the conserved F or W. The D gene is left open where the match is weak. Expanded clones get a size class; other rows say once, few or many, or leave the size out.

j_call v_call clone_size d_call cdr3_aa cdr3_nt
TRBJ2-3 TRBV7-9 NA NA CASSLVGGTDTQYF TGTGCCAGCAGCTTAGTTGGAGGCACAGATACGCAGTATTTT
TRBJ2-5 TRBV6-5 few NA CASSSGGIRETQYF TGTGCCAGCAGTTCAGGGGGGATCCGAGAGACCCAGTACTTC
TRBJ2-7 TRBV7-9 NA TRBD1 CASSLEGQGYEQYF TGTGCCAGCAGCTTAGAGGGACAGGGGTACGAGCAGTACTTC
TRBJ1-5 TRBV7-2 NA TRBD1 CASSLTRTGYNQPQHF TGTGCCAGCAGCTTAACGAGGACAGGTTACAATCAGCCCCAGCATTTT
TRBJ2-2 TRBV13 NA NA CASSLRGYTGELFF TGTGCCAGCAGCTTGCGGGGATACACCGGGGAGCTGTTTTTT
TRBJ2-1 TRBV5-1 NA TRBD2 CASSLRSGSALYNEQFF TGCGCCAGCAGCTTGCGGAGCGGGAGTGCCTTATACAATGAGCAGTTCTTC
TRBJ2-3 TRBV7-9 few TRBD1 CSSSLGVQGAITDTQYF TGTTCCAGCAGCTTAGGGGTACAGGGGGCCATCACAGATACGCAGTATTTT
TRBJ2-1 TRBV6-5 few TRBD2 CASSPGTSGRNEQFF TGTGCCAGCAGTCCCGGGACTAGCGGGAGAAATGAGCAGTTCTTC
TRBJ1-5 TRBV9 NA NA CASSVGAGAGNQPQHF TGTGCCAGCAGCGTAGGGGCCGGCGCGGGGAATCAGCCCCAGCATTTT
TRBJ2-3 TRBV15 once TRBD1 CATSPGTGDTQYF TGTGCCACCAGTCCAGGGACAGGGGATACGCAGTATTTT
TRBJ2-7 TRBV7-2 NA TRBD1 CASSLRTGGPNYEQYF TGTGCCAGCAGCTTACGGACAGGGGGGCCCAACTACGAGCAGTACTTC
TRBJ2-1 TRBV11-2 NA TRBD2 CASSLNSGSRYNEQFF TGTGCCAGCAGCTTAAATAGCGGGAGTCGGTACAATGAGCAGTTCTTC
TRBJ2-7 TRBV5-1 NA NA CASSLTGLSNYEQYF TGCGCCAGCAGCTTAACAGGTTTATCTAACTACGAGCAGTACTTC
TRBJ1-3 TRBV5-1 NA NA CASSLITGIPGNTIYF TGCGCCAGCAGCCTAATTACAGGGATCCCCGGAAACACCATATATTTT
TRBJ2-1 TRBV4-1 NA NA CASSPQGGGYNEQFF TGCGCCAGCAGCCCTCAAGGGGGGGGTTACAATGAGCAGTTCTTC
TRBJ2-1 TRBV29-1 NA NA CSVEDRSEQFF TGCAGCGTTGAAGATCGGTCTGAGCAGTTCTTC
TRBJ2-1 TRBV9 few TRBD2 CASSVGLAGYNEQFF TGTGCCAGCAGCGTAGGACTAGCGGGTTACAATGAGCAGTTCTTC
TRBJ2-1 TRBV6-4 NA TRBD2 CASSDSGGGPPEQFF TGTGCCAGCAGTGACAGTGGGGGAGGGCCCCCTGAGCAGTTCTTC
TRBJ2-7 TRBV11-2 NA NA CASSLPPPSYEQYF TGTGCCAGCAGCTTACCTCCCCCCTCCTACGAGCAGTACTTC
TRBJ2-1 TRBV11-2 NA NA CASSRYPAPGDTDEQFF TGTGCCAGCAGCCGGTACCCCGCTCCTGGGGACACGGATGAGCAGTTCTTC
TRBJ2-2 TRBV6-5 NA NA CASSFTNTGELFF TGTGCCAGCAGTTTTACTAACACCGGGGAGCTGTTTTTT
TRBJ1-1 TRBV29-1 NA NA CGGVGYTEAFF TGCGGGGGCGTGGGGTACACTGAAGCTTTCTTT
TRBJ2-1 TRBV5-8 NA TRBD2 CASWVPGLAGAYNEQFF TGTGCCAGCTGGGTCCCGGGACTAGCGGGAGCCTACAATGAGCAGTTCTTC